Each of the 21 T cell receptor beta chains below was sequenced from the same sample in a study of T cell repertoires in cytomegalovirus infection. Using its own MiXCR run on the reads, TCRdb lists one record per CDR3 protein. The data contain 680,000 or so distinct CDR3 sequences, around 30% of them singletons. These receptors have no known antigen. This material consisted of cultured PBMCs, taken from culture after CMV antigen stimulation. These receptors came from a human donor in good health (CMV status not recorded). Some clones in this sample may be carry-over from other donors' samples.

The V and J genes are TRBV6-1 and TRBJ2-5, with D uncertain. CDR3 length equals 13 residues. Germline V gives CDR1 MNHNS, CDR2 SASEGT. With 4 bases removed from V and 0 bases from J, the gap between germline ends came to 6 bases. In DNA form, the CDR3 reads TGTGCCAGCAGTGTCAGCTACCAAGAGACCCAGTACTTC. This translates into CASSVSYQETQYF.

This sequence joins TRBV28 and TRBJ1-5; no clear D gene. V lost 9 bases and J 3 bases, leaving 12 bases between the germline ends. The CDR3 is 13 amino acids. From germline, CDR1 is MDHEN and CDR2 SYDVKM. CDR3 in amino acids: CASRKMNNQPQHF. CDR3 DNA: TGTGCCAGTCGTAAGATGAACAATCAGCCCCAGCATTTT.

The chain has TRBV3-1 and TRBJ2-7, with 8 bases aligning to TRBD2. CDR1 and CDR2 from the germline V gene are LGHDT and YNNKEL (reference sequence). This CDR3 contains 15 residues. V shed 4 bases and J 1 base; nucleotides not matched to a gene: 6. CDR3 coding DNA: TGTGCCAGCAGCCGCGGGTTAGCGGGATCCTACGAGCAGTACTTC. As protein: CASSRGLAGSYEQYF.

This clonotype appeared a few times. In DNA form, the CDR3 reads TGTGCCAGCAGTGAGGGAACCCCAGGCGGGAATCAGCCCCAGCATTTT. Translating gives CASSEGTPGGNQPQHF. This chain joins TRBV2 and TRBJ1-5; D remains unclear. Trimming removed 3 bases at V and 4 bases at J, with 16 bases between. There are 16 residues in the CDR3. CDR1 and CDR2 (germline): SNHLY, FYNNEI.

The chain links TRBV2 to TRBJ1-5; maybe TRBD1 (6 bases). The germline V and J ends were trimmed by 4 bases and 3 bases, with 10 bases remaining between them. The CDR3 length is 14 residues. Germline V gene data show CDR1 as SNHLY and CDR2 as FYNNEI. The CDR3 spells CASSVRDNNQPQHF. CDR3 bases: TGTGCCAGCAGTGTCCGGGACAACAATCAGCCCCAGCATTTT. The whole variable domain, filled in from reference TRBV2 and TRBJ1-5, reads EPEVTQTPSHQVTQMGQEVILRCVPISNHLYFYWYRQILGQKVEFLVSFYNNEISEKSEIFDDQFSVERPDGSNFTLKIRSTKLEDSAMYFCASSVRDNNQPQHFGDGTRLSIL.

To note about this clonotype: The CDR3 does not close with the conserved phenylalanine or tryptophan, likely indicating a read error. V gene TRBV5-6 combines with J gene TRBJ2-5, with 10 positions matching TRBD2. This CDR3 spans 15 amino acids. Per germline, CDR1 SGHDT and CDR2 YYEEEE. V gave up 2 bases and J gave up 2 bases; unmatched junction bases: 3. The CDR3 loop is CASSLAGGPQETQYL. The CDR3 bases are TGTGCCAGCAGCTTAGCGGGAGGGCCTCAAGAGACCCAGTACTTA.

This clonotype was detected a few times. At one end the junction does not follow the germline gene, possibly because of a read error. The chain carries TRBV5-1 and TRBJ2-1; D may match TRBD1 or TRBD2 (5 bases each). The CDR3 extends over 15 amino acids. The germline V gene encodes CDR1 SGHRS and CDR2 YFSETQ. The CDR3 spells CASSLRPGTTGSQVF. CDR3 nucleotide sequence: TGCGCCAGCAGCTTACGCCCCGGGACGACGGGGTCTCAGGTCTTC.

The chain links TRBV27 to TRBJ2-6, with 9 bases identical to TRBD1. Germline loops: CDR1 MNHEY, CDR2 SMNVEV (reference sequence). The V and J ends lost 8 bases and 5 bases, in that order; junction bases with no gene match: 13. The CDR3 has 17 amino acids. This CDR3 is CASRPGTGLVRANVLTF. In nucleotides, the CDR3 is TGTGCCAGCCGTCCCGGGACAGGGTTAGTGAGGGCCAACGTCCTGACTTTC.

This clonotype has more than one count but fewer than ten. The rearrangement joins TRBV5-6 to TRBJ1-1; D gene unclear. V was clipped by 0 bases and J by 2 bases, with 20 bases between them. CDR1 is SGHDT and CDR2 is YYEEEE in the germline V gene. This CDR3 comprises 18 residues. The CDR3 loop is CASSLGRPWLAGNTEAFF. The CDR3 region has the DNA TGTGCCAGCAGCTTGGGGAGACCCTGGTTGGCAGGCAACACTGAAGCTTTCTTT.

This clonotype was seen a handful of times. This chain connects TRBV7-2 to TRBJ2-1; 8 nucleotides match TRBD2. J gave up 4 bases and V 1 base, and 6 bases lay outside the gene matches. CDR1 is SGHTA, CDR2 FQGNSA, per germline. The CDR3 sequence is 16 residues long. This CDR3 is CASSLGFGRAYNEQFF. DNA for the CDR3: TGTGCCAGCAGCTTAGGTTTCGGGAGGGCGTACAATGAGCAGTTCTTC.

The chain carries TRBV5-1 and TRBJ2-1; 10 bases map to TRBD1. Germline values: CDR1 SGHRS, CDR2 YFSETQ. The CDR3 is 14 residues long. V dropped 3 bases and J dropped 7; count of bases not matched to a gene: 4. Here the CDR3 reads CASSYPDRGNEQFF. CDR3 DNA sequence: TGCGCCAGCAGCTACCCGGACAGGGGGAATGAGCAGTTCTTC.

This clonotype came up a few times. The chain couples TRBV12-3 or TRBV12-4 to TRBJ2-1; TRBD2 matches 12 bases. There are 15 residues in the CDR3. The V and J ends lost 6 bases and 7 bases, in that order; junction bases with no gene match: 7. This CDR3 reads CASSLAGGRWNEQFF. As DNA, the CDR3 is TGTGCCAGCAGCCTAGCGGGGGGGCGCTGGAATGAGCAGTTCTTC.

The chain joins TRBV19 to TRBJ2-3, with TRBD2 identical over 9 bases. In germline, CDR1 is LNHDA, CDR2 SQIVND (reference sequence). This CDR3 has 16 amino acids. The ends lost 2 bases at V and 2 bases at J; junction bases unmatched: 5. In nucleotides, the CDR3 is TGTGCCAGTAGTATATCAGCGGGAGGCTCCACAGATACGCAGTATTTT. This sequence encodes CASSISAGGSTDTQYF. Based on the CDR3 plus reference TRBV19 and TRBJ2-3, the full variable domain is DGGITQSPKYLFRKEGQNVTLSCEQNLNHDAMYWYRQDPGQGLRLIYYSQIVNDFQKGDIAEGYSVSREKKESFPLTVTSAQKNPTAFYLCASSISAGGSTDTQYFGPGTRLTVL.

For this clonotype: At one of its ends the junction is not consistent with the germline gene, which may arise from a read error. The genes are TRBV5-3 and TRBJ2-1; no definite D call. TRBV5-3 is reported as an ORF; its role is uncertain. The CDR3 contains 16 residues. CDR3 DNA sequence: TGTGCCAGCAGCTCCCACCCGTCCAACTCCTACAATGAGCAGTTCTTC. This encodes CASSSHPSNSYNEQFF.

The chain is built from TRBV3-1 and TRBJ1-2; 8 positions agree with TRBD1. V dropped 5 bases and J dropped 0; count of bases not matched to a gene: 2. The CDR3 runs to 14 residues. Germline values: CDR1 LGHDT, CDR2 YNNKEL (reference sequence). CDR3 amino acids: CASSTQGANYGYTF. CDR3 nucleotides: TGTGCCAGCAGCACACAGGGGGCTAACTATGGCTACACCTTC.

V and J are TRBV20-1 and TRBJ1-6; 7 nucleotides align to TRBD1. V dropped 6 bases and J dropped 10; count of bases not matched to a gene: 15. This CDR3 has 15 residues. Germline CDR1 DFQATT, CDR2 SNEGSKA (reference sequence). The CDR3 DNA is TGCAGTGCCCCAAAGGCCGACAGGGTGGACTCACCCCTCCACTTT. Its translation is CSAPKADRVDSPLHF.

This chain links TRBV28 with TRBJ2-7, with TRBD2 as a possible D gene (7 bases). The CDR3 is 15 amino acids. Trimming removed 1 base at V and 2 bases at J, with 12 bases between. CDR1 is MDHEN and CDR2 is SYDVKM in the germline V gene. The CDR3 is CASSLFGGRPYEQYF. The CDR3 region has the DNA TGTGCCAGCAGTTTATTCGGGGGGCGTCCCTACGAGCAGTACTTC.

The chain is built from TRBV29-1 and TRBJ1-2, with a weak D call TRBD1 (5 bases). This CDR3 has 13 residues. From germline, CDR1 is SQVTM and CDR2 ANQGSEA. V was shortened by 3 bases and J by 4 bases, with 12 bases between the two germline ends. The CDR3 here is CSVDKGQTYGYTF. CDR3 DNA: TGCAGCGTTGACAAAGGACAAACCTATGGCTACACCTTC.

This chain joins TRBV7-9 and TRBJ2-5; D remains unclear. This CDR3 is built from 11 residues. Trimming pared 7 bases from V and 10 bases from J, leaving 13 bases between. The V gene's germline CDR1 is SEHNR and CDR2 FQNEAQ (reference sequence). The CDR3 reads CASTPGYDQYF. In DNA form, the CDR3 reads TGTGCCAGCACCCCCGGATATGACCAGTACTTC.

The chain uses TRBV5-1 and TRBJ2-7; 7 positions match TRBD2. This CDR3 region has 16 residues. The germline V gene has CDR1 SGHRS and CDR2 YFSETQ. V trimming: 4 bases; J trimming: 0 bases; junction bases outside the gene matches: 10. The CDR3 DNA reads TGCGCCAGCAGCCCCCCTGGGAGGGGACTCTCCTACGAGCAGTACTTC. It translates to CASSPPGRGLSYEQYF.

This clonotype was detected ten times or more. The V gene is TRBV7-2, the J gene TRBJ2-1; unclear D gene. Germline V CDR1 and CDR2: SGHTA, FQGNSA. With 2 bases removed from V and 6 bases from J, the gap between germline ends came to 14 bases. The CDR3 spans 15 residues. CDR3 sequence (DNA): TGTGCCAGCAGCTTAATGAATCCAGCTGTCAATGAGCAGTTCTTC. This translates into CASSLMNPAVNEQFF.